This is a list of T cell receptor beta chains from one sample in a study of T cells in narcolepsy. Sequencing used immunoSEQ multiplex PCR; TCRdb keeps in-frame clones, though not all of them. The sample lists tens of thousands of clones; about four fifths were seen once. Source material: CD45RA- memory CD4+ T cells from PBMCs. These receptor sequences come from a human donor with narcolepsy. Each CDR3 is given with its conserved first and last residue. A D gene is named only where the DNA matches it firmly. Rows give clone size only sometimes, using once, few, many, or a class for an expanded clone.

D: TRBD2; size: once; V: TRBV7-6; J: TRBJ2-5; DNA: TGTGCCAGCAGACCGACTAGCGGGGGCCAAGAGACCCAGTACTTC; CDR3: CASRPTSGGQETQYF
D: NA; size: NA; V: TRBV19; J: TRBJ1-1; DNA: TGTGCCAGTAGTACTTATAATACAGGGGAAGCTTTCTTT; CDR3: CASSTYNTGEAFF
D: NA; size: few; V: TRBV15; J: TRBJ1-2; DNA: TGTGCCACCAGCAGAGATACTTACGGCTACACCTTC; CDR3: CATSRDTYGYTF
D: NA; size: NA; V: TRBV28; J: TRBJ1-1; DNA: TGTGCCAGCAGTTTTCAGGGCTTCGAAGCTTTCTTT; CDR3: CASSFQGFEAFF
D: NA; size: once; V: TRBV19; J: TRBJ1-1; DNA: TGTGCCAGTAGTATGATGCGAGGTGAAGCTTTCTTT; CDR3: CASSMMRGEAFF
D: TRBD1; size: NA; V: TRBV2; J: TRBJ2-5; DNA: TGTGCCAGCAGTTTCAAGGGGGCTAGTCGGTACCAAGAGACCCAGTACTTC; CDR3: CASSFKGASRYQETQYF
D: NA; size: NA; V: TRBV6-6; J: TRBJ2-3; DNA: TGTGCCATCGGAGGGTCGACCTCAGGTACGCAGTATTTT; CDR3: CAIGGSTSGTQYF
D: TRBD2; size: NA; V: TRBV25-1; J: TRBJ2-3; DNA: TGTGCCAGCAGTAAAGGACTAGCTCGCACAGATACGCAGTATTTT; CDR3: CASSKGLARTDTQYF
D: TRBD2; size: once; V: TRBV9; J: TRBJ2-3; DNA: TGTGCCAGCAGCGTAGCTTTGACTAGCGGGGGGGAACTAGATACGCAGTATTTT; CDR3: CASSVALTSGGELDTQYF
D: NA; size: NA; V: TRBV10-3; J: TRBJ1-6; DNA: TGTGCCATCAGGGCCTTGGGGGGGGTGGATTCACCCCTCCACTTT; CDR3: CAIRALGGVDSPLHF
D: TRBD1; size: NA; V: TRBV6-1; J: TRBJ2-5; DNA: TGTGCCAGTGGACAGGTAGAGACCCAGTACTTC; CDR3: CASGQVETQYF
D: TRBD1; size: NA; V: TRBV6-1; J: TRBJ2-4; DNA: TGTGCCAGCGGCGACAGGGGGCCGAGGGACATTCAGTACTTC; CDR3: CASGDRGPRDIQYF
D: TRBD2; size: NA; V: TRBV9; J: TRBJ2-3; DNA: TGTGCCAGCAGCGAGCTAGCGGGGAGCACAGATACGCAGTATTTT; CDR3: CASSELAGSTDTQYF
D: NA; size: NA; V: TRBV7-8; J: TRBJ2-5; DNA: TGTGCCAGTCTCCGCCAAGAGACCCAGTACTTC; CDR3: CASLRQETQYF
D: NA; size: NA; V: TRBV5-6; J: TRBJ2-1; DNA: TGTGCCAGCAGCTTGGTCGGCGGAGGGGGCCGAGGTGAGCAGTTCTTC; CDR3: CASSLVGGGGRGEQFF
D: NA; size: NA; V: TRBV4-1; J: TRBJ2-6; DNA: TGCGCCAGCAGCCAAGCATCCCCTGGGGCCAACGTCCTGACTTTC; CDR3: CASSQASPGANVLTF
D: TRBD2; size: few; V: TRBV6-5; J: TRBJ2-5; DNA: TGTGCCAGCAGTTACTCGGCTAGCGGGGGACGGACCCAGTACTTC; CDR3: CASSYSASGGRTQYF
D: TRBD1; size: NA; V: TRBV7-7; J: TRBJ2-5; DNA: TGTGCTAGCAGCTTAGGGACAGCACAAGAGACCCAGTACTTC; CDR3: CASSLGTAQETQYF
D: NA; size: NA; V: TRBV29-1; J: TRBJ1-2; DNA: TGCAGCGTTGTGTCAGGGGCAGGGGACTATGGCTACACCTTC; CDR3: CSVVSGAGDYGYTF
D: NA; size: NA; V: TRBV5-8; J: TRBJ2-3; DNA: TGTGCCAGCAGCTCAGTTGTGGGGGCTACGCAGTATTTT; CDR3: CASSSVVGATQYF
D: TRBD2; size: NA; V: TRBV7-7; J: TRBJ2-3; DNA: TGTGCTAGCAGCTTAGCGGGGGGCACAGATACGCAGTATTTT; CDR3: CASSLAGGTDTQYF
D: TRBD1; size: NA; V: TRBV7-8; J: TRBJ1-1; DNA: TGTGCCAGCAGCTTAGCCGGGACAGGGCCCTTCTTT; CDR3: CASSLAGTGPFF
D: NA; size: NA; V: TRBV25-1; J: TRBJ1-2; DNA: TGTGCCAGCTATCAGGGAAACTATGGCTACACCTTC; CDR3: CASYQGNYGYTF
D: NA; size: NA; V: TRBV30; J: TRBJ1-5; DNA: TGTGCCTGGAGACGGCAGCAATTCAATCAGCCCCAGCATTTT; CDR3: CAWRRQQFNQPQHF
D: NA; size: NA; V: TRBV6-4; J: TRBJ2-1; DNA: TGTGCCAGCAGGCTATCTGGGGGCGCGAACAATGAGCAGTTCTTC; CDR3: CASRLSGGANNEQFF
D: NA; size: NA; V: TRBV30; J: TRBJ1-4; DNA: TGTGCCTGGAAGAGCGGCCGGTCCCATCTGTTTTTT; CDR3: CAWKSGRSHLFF
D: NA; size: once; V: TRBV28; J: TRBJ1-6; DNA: TGTGCCAGCAGTCCCCAGACAGGACTTAATTCACCCCTCCACTTT; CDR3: CASSPQTGLNSPLHF
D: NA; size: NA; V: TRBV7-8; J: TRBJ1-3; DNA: TGTGCCAGCAGCCCCATCGCCTTCTCTGGAAACACCATATATTTT; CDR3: CASSPIAFSGNTIYF
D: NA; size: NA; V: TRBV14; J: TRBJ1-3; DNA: TGTGCCAGCAGCCAAGACAATAGGAAGGAGGGTCAGTCCGGAAACACCATATATTTT; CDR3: CASSQDNRKEGQSGNTIYF
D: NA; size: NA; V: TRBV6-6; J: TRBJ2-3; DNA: TGTGCCAGCAGTGAGGAGGACGGTCGGGATACGCAGTATTTT; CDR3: CASSEEDGRDTQYF
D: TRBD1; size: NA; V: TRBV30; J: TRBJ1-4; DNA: TGTGCCTGGAGTCGGGCAGGGGGATTCAGTTCTAATGAAAAACTGTTTTTT; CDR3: CAWSRAGGFSSNEKLFF
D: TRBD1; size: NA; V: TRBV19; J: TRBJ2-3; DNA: TGTGCCAGCACTGACAGGGTGGCGAACACAGATACGCAGTATTTT; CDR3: CASTDRVANTDTQYF
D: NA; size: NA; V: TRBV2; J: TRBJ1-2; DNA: TGTGCCACCCAGATCGGGGCGGACTATGGCTACACCTTC; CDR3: CATQIGADYGYTF
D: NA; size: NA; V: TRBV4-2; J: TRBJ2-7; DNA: TGTGCCAGCAGCCAAGGCGCCACAGGGAAAGGTTACGAGCAGTACTTC; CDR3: CASSQGATGKGYEQYF
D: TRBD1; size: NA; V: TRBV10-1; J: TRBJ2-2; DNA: TGCGCCAGCAGTGAGTCGACAGGGGCGAACACCGGGGAGCTGTTTTTT; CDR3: CASSESTGANTGELFF
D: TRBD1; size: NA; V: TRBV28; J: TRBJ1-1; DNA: TGTGCCAGCAGTCGAGCCGGACAGGGGATCGTCGGAGCTTTCTTT; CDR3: CASSRAGQGIVGAFF
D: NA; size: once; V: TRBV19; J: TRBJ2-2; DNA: TGTGCCAGTAGTATTAGGCGGGGGAACACCGGGGAGCTGTTTTTT; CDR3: CASSIRRGNTGELFF
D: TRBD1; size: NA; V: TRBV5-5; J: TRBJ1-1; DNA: TGTGCCAGCAGCCTAACACAGGGGGCGAACACTGAAGCTTTCTTT; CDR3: CASSLTQGANTEAFF
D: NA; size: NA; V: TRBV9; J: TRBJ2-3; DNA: TGTGCCAGCAGTCTTCGGGTACCCACAGATACGCAGTATTTT; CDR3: CASSLRVPTDTQYF
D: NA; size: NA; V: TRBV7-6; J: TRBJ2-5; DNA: TGTGCCAGCAGCTTATTCGCGCAAGAGACCCAGTACTTC; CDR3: CASSLFAQETQYF
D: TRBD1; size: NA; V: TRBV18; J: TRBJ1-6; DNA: TGTGCCAGCTCACCACGGGGACAGGGATCGGATTCACCCCTCCACTTT; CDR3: CASSPRGQGSDSPLHF
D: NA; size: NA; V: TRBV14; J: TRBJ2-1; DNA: TGTGCCAGCAGCCAAGGGGGTTCCTACAATGAGCAGTTCTTC; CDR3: CASSQGGSYNEQFF
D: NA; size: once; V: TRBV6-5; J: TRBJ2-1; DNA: TGTGCCAGCAGGTACGACGGTAATTCGATAAATGAGCAGTTCTTC; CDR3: CASRYDGNSINEQFF
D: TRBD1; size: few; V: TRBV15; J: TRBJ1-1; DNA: TGTGCCACCGAAACGACAGGGAAAGGGAACACTGAAGCTTTCTTT; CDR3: CATETTGKGNTEAFF
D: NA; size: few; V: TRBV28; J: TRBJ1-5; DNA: TGTGCCAGCAGTAGACAGGTTCATAGCAATCAGCCCCAGCATTTT; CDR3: CASSRQVHSNQPQHF
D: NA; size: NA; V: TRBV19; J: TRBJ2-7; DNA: TGTGCCAGTAGTGGGCCTACCTACGAGCAGTACTTC; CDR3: CASSGPTYEQYF
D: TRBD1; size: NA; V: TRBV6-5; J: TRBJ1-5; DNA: TGTGCCAGCTCCGACAGGGAGGTCATTCAGCCCCAGCATTTT; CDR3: CASSDREVIQPQHF
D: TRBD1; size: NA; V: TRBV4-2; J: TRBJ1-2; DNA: TGTGCCAGCAGCCAAGAGAATCAGGGGGCAGATGGCTACACCTTC; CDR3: CASSQENQGADGYTF
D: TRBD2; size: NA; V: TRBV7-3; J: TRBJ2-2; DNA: TGTGCCAGCAGCTCCTCTAGCGGGGGTTTTCCCGGGGAGCTGTTTTTT; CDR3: CASSSSSGGFPGELFF
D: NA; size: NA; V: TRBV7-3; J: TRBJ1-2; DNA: TGTGCCAGCAGCCTTACAGGGTCCGGGTATGGCTACACCTTC; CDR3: CASSLTGSGYGYTF
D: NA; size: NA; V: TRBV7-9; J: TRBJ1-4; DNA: TGTGCCAGCAGCCTCCTACAGGTGCCGAATGAAAAACTGTTTTTT; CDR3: CASSLLQVPNEKLFF